This T cell receptor beta chain was recovered during a study of response to subunit inactivated influenza vaccine (dated by TCRdb to 2016 to 2019). In terms of the full investigation: Deep quantitative T cell receptor repertoire profiling was used in the study to track responses to a trivalent subunit inactivated influenza vaccine.

Library construction relied on RT-PCR. Reads for this sample came from an Illumina HiSeq 2500. In TCRdb, the public reads were trimmed at Q25 with fastp and aligned with MiXCR, with productive beta chains retained. Identical CDR3 protein sequences are pooled into one entry, listed with their most common genes and DNA. The sample yields more than 700,000 distinct CDR3 sequences; less than 25% were counted once. The ten most abundant clones make up approximately 10% of the sample. A few counts support this clonotype. Its cognate antigen has yet to be identified. No much larger clone exists at a distance of one base, and base qualities are not known. The research as a whole found: The authors proposed that each seasonal influenza vaccination may bring in only a limited number of new T cells.

This clonotype was sampled from a man aged 45 to 65 who received an inactivated influenza vaccine. Donor details come from another sample of the same person, matched by shared clones. The specimen comprised PBMCs from blood, sampled less than 6 days after vaccination.

The nucleotide sequence reads as follows: TGTGCCAGCAGCCCCGGACCCCGGCGTGAGCAGTACTTC. Its translation is CASSPGPRREQYF. Rearrangement joined TRBV7-2 to TRBJ2-7, with no reliable assignment of the D segment. The CDR3 holds 13 amino acids from the cysteine to the phenylalanine. The only DNA kept is the CDR3, 39 bases in frame from the first base. The CDR1 and CDR2 encoded by the germline V gene are SGHTA and FQGNSA. V and J are truncated by 5 bases and 7 bases respectively, leaving an intervening sequence of 15 bases. This CDR3, with the reference TRBV7-2 and TRBJ2-7 proteins standing in past its ends, gives the full variable domain GAGVSQSPSNKVTEKGKDVELRCDPISGHTALYWYRQSLGQGLEFLIYFQGNSAPDKSGLPSDRFSAERTGGSVSTLTIQRTQQEDSAVYLCASSPGPRREQYFGPGTRLTVT.